The rows below give T cell receptor beta chains drawn from one sample of a study of CXCR3-negative and CXCR3-positive naive CD8 T cells. TCRdb re-called the 5' RACE reads and shows each CDR3 protein once, DNA omitted. Its table records some 6,700 distinct CDR3 sequences. What was sequenced was naive CXCR3+ CD8+ T cells from blood. These TCRs come from a human donor in good health. Some clones in this sample may be carry-over from other donors' samples. Each CDR3 is given with its conserved first and last residue. Part of the rows lack a size; the others show once, few, many or a class for expanded clones.

size,length,V,J,CDR3
-,15,TRBV28,TRBJ2-7,CASSLSVGRVVEQYF
-,14,TRBV2,TRBJ1-3,CASSDSQAGNTIYF
-,18,TRBV6-2/TRBV6-3,TRBJ2-3,CASSYNLMTGINTDTQYF
-,13,TRBV5-6,TRBJ2-2,CASSLVTTGELFF
-,16,TRBV12-3/TRBV12-4,TRBJ2-1,CASSPILSSSYNEQFF
-,14,TRBV4-2,TRBJ1-1,CASSQEVPGTEAFF
medium-sized,12,TRBV29-1,TRBJ2-1,CSGDSSYNEQFF
-,16,TRBV7-2,TRBJ1-4,CASSPQVATTNEKLFF
medium-sized,13,TRBV13,TRBJ2-1,CASSGLGYNEQFF
-,15,TRBV15,TRBJ2-7,CATSRGAGGQYEQYF
-,15,TRBV12-3/TRBV12-4,TRBJ2-1,CASRGGGSPMDEQFF
-,15,TRBV4-3,TRBJ1-2,CASSLQGDNFYGYTF
medium-sized,12,TRBV29-1,TRBJ1-1,CSVHAVNTEAFF
-,17,TRBV7-2,TRBJ2-5,CASSSGTSGILQETQYF
medium-sized,14,TRBV29-1,TRBJ2-7,CSVSGREGSYEQYF
-,15,TRBV23-1,TRBJ2-1,CASSQSVVEGGEQFF
-,13,TRBV25-1,TRBJ1-5,CASSESPNQPQHF
-,12,TRBV6-5,TRBJ2-7,CASSSQSYEQYF
-,12,TRBV7-2,TRBJ1-5,CASRAGGQPQHF
-,15,TRBV28,TRBJ2-7,CASIPVAGAVDEQYF
-,11,TRBV29-1,TRBJ1-1,CSVVINTEAFF
-,14,TRBV12-3/TRBV12-4,TRBJ2-7,CASSLGTGTYEQYF
-,15,TRBV29-1,TRBJ2-3,CSVEDLSGPTDTQYF
-,23,TRBV2,TRBJ1-2,CASSEIGQSSGGRPEREDYGYTF
medium-sized,15,TRBV7-3,TRBJ2-2,CASSPTGDDTGELFF
-,13,TRBV21-1,TRBJ2-7,CASSKARGPEQYF
medium-sized,15,TRBV12-3/TRBV12-4,TRBJ2-1,CASSGLAGGLNEQFF
-,18,TRBV14,TRBJ2-3,CASSHNTRIAGSTDTQYF
-,14,TRBV5-6,TRBJ1-1,CASSPGIPGTEAFF
-,15,TRBV7-6,TRBJ2-3,CASSLGGSPTDTQYF
-,12,TRBV29-1,TRBJ2-1,CSVERGGNEQFF
medium-sized,11,TRBV29-1,TRBJ2-6,CSVSDCFVLTF
-,13,TRBV29-1,TRBJ1-2,CSVRAAEGYGYTF
-,15,TRBV28,TRBJ2-7,CASSFYASPSYEQYF
medium-sized,15,TRBV14,TRBJ2-7,CASSQGPAGPYEQYF
-,14,TRBV7-9,TRBJ2-4,CASSSVVRENIQYF
medium-sized,14,TRBV28,TRBJ2-7,CASSFGTGVYEQYF
-,14,TRBV5-1,TRBJ1-2,CASSLAPGEDGYTF
medium-sized,14,TRBV6-5,TRBJ1-1,CASSWRRENTEAFF
-,16,TRBV7-6,TRBJ1-2,CASSPGTGNPYYGYTF
medium-sized,12,TRBV25-1,TRBJ2-5,CASSDRSETQYF